What follows is one T cell receptor (beta chain) and its context. Its specificity is not known. Only in-frame clones appear in the TCRdb table, and some are missing; sequencing was by immunoSEQ multiplex PCR. The profile shows 27,000 or so clones, about 80% of them singletons. The CDR3 contains 16 residues. V lost 2 bases and J lost 5, with 14 bases in between. In germline, CDR1 is SGHNT, CDR2 YYREEE (reference sequence). This record belongs to a study of CD4 T cells in relation to SARS-CoV-2 and coronaviruses. Study at large: TCR beta CDR3s were sequenced after 10-day antigen culture of PBMCs. No peptide or an HIV-1 Nef peptide pool served as negative control. Regarding the study as a whole: Crossreactivity was assessed only for spike protein, not other viral proteins.

Unexposed donor CD4+ T cells date from about 2010-2018, before the COVID-19 pandemic. After more than eight days of culture, CD4+ T cells were isolated. As cell numbers allowed, unexposed-donor CD4+ T cells faced SARS-CoV-2 S/N and four cold-coronavirus spikes. This rearrangement joins TRBV5-4 to TRBJ2-6; D perhaps matches TRBD2 (5 bases). The TCR originated in a human donor in good health. Sequenced material: CD4+ T cells from PBMCs, cultured in vitro. The CDR3 loop reads CASSLRYGVRANVLTF. The CDR3 DNA is TGTGCCAGCAGCTTAAGGTACGGGGTAAGGGCCAACGTCCTGACTTTC.